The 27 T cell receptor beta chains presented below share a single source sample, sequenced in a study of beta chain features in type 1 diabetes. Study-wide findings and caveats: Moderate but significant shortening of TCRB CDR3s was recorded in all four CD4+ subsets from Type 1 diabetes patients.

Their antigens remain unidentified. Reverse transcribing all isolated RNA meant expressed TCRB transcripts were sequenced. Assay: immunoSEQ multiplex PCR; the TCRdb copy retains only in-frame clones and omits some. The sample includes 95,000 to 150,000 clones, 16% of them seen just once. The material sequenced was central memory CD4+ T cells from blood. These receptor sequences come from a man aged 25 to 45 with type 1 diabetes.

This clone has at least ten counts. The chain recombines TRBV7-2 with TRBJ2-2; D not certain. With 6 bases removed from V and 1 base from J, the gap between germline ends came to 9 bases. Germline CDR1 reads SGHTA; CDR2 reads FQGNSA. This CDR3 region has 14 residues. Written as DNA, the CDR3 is TGTGCCAGCAGGAAGACGGAGAACACCGGGGAGCTGTTTTTT. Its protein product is CASRKTENTGELFF.

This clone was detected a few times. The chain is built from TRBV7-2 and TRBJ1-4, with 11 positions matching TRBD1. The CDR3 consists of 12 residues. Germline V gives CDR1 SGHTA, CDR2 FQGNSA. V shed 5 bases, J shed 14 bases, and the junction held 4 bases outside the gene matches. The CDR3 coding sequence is TGTGCCAGCAGCGCGGGACAGGGGGTGCTGTTTTTT. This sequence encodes CASSAGQGVLFF. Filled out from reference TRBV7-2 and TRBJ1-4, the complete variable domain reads GAGVSQSPSNKVTEKGKDVELRCDPISGHTALYWYRQSLGQGLEFLIYFQGNSAPDKSGLPSDRFSAERTGGSVSTLTIQRTQQEDSAVYLCASSAGQGVLFFGSGTQLSVL.

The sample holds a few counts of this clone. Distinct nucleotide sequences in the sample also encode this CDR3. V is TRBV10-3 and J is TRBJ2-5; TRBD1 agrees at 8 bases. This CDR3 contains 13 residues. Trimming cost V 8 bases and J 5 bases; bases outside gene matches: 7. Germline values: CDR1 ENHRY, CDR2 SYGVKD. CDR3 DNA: TGTGCCATCCGGGCAGGGGGCGGGGAGACCCAGTACTTC. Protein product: CAIRAGGGETQYF.

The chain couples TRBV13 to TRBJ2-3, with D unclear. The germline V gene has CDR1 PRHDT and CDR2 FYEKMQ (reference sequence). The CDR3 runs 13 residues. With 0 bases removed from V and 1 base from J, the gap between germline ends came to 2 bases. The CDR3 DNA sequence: TGTGCCAGCAGCTTAGGGGGCACAGATACGCAGTATTTT. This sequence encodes CASSLGGTDTQYF. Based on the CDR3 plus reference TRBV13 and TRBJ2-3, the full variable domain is AAGVIQSPRHLIKEKRETATLKCYPIPRHDTVYWYQQGPGQDPQFLISFYEKMQSDKGSIPDRFSAQQFSDYHSELNMSSLELGDSALYFCASSLGGTDTQYFGPGTRLTVL.

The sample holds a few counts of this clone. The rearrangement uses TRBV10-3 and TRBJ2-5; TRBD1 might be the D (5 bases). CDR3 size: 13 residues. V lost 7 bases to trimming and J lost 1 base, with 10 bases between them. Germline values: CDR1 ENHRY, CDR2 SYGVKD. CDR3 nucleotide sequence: TGTGCCATCATGTCAGGGTCCCAAGAGACCCAGTACTTC. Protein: CAIMSGSQETQYF.

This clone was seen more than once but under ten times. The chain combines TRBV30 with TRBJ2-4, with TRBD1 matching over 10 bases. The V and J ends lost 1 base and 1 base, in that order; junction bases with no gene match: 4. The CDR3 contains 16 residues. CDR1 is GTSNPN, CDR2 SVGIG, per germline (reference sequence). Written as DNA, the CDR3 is TGTGCCTGGAGTGGACAGGGGGCGCCGGCCAAAAACATTCAGTACTTC. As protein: CAWSGQGAPAKNIQYF.

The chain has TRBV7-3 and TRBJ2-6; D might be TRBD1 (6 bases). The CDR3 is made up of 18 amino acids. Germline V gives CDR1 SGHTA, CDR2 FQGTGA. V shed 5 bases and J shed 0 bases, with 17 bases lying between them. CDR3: CASSPLQGISSGANVLTF. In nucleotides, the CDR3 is TGTGCCAGCAGCCCGTTGCAGGGGATTAGCTCTGGGGCCAACGTCCTGACTTTC.

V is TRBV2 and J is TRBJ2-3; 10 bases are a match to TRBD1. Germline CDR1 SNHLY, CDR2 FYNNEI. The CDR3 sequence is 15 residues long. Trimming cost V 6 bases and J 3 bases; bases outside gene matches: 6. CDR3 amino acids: CASSPRQGATDTQYF. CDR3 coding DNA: TGTGCCAGCAGCCCTAGACAGGGGGCAACAGATACGCAGTATTTT.

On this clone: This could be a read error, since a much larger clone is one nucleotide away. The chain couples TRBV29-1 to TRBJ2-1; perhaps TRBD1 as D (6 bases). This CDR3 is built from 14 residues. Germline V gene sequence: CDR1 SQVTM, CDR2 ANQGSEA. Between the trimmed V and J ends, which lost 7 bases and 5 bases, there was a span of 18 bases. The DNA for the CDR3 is TGCAGCGGTCCAGAACAGGGAACACACAATGAGCAGTTCTTC. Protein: CSGPEQGTHNEQFF.

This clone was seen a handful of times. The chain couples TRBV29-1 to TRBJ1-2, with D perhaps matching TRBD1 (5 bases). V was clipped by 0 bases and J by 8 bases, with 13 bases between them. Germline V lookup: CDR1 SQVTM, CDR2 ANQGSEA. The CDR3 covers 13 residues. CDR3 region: CSVEDRGRDGYTF. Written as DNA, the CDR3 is TGCAGCGTTGAAGATCGGGGCAGGGACGGCTACACCTTC.

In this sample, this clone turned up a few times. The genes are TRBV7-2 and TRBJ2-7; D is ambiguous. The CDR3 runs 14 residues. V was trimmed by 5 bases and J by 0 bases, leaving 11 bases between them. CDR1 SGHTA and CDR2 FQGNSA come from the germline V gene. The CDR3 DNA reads TGTGCCAGCAGCCAGACTCAGAGCTCCTACGAGCAGTACTTC. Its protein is CASSQTQSSYEQYF.

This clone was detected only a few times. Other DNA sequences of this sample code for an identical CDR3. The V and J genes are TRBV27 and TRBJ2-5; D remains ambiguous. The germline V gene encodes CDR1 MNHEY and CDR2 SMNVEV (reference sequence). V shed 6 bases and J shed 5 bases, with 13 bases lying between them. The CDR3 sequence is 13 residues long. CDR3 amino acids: CASSPRVRETQYF. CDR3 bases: TGTGCCAGCAGCCCCCGAGTCAGGGAGACCCAGTACTTC.

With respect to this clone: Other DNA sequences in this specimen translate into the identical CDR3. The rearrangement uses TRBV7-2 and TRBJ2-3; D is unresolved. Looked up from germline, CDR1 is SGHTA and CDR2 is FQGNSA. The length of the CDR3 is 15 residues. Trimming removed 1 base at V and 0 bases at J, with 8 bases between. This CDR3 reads CASSLGPTSTDTQYF. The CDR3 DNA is TGTGCCAGCAGCTTAGGACCCACTAGCACAGATACGCAGTATTTT.

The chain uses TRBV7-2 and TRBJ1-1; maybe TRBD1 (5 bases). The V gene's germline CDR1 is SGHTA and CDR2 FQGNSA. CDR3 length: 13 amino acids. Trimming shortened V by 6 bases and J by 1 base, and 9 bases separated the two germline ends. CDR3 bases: TGTGCCAGCAGTCTAGACAGGAACACTGAAGCTTTCTTT. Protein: CASSLDRNTEAFF.

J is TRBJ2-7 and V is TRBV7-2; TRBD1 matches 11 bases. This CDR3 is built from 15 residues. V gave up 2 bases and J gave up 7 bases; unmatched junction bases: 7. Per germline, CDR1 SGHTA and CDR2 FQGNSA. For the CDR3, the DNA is TGTGCCAGCAGCTTAACGGGACAGGGGGTAATTGAGCAGTACTTC. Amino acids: CASSLTGQGVIEQYF.

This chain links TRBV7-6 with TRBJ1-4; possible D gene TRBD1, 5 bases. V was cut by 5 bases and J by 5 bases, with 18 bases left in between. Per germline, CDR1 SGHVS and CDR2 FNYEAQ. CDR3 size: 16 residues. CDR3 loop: CASSRGTLGPNEKLFF. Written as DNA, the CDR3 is TGTGCCAGCAGCCGCGGGACCTTGGGGCCAAATGAAAAACTGTTTTTT. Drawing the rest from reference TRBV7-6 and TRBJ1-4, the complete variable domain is GAGVSQSPRYKVTKRGQDVALRCDPISGHVSLYWYRQALGQGPEFLTYFNYEAQQDKSGLPNDRFSAERPEGSISTLTIQRTEQRDSAMYRCASSRGTLGPNEKLFFGSGTQLSVL.

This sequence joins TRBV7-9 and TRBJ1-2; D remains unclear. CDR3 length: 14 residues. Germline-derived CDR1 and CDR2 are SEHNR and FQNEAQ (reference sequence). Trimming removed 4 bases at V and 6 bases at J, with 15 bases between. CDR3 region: CASSWSGGGNGYTF. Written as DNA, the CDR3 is TGTGCCAGCAGCTGGAGTGGAGGTGGAAATGGCTACACCTTC.

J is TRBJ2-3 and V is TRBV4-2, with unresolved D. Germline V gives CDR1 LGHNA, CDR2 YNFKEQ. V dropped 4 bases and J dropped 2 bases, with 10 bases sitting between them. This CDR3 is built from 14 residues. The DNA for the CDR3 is TGTGCCAGCAGCCCGTCCGCTTCCACAGATACGCAGTATTTT. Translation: CASSPSASTDTQYF.

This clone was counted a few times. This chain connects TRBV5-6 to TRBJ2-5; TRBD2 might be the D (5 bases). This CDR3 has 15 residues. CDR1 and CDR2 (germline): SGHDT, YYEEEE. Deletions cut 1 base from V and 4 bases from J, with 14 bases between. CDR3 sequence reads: CASSLRSTRGETQYF. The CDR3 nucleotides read TGTGCCAGCAGCTTGAGGAGCACCCGGGGAGAGACCCAGTACTTC.

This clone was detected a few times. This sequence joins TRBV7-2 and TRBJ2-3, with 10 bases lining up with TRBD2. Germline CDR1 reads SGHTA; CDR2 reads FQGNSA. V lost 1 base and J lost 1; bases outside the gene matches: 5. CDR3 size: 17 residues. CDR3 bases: TGTGCCAGCAGCTTAGTAGCTCTAGCGGGGGGCACAGATACGCAGTATTTT. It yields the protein CASSLVALAGGTDTQYF. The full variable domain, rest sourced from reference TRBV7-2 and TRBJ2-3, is GAGVSQSPSNKVTEKGKDVELRCDPISGHTALYWYRQSLGQGLEFLIYFQGNSAPDKSGLPSDRFSAERTGGSVSTLTIQRTQQEDSAVYLCASSLVALAGGTDTQYFGPGTRLTVL.

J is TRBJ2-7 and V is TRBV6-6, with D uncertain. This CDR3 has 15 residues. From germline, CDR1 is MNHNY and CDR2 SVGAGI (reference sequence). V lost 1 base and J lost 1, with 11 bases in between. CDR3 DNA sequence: TGTGCCAGCAGTTACTTTACTGATGTTTCCTACGAGCAGTACTTC. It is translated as CASSYFTDVSYEQYF.

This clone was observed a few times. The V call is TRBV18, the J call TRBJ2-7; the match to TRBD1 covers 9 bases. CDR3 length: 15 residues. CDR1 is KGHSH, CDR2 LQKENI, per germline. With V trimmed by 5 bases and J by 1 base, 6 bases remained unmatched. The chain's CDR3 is CASSEGTGQSYEQYF. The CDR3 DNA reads TGTGCCAGCTCAGAAGGGACAGGGCAGTCCTACGAGCAGTACTTC.

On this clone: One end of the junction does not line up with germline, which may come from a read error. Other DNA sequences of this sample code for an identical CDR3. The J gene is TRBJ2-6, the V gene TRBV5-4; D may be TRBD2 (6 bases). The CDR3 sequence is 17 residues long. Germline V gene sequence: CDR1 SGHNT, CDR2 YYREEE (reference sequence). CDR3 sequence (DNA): TGCGCCAGCAGCCAAGGCGCGGGGAGTTCTGGGGCCAACGTCCTGACTTTC. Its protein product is CASSQGAGSSGANVLTF.

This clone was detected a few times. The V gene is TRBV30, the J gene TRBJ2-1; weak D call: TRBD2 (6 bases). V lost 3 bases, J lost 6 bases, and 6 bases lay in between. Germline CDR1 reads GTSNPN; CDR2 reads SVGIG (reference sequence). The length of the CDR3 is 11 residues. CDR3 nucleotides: TGTGCCTGGAGCGGGGGCAATGAGCAGTTCTTC. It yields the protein CAWSGGNEQFF.

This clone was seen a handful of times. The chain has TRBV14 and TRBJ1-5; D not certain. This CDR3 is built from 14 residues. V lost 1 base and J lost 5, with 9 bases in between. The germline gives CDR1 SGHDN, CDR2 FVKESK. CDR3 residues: CASSQVARHQPQHF. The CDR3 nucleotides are TGTGCCAGCAGCCAAGTCGCTAGGCATCAGCCCCAGCATTTT.

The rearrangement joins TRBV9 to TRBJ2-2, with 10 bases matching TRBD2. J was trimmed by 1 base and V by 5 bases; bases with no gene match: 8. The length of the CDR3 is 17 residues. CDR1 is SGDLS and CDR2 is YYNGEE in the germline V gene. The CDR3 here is CASRSSGGYQNTGELFF. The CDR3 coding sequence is TGTGCCAGCAGGTCTAGCGGGGGATACCAGAACACCGGGGAGCTGTTTTTT.

CDR3 DNA: TGTGCCAGCAGTTACGGTACGGACATTGGCACAGATACGCAGTATTTT. Translating it yields CASSYGTDIGTDTQYF. The chain links TRBV6-5 to TRBJ2-3; TRBD1 might be the D (5 bases). The CDR3 length is 16 residues. V was trimmed by 2 bases and J by 1 base, leaving 13 bases between them. CDR1 and CDR2 (germline): MNHEY, SVGAGI.